This TCR beta chain appears in the sequencing data of a study of technical replicates of blood from several donors. Using immunoSEQ multiplex PCR, the repertoire was profiled, and TCRdb retains in-frame clones only, with some absent. The sample has around 65,000 clones; 80% to 90% are singletons. Specimen: PBMCs. The sequence derives from a human donor in good health. Some clones in this sample may be carry-over from other donors' samples.

CDR3 nucleotide sequence: TGTGCCAGCAGTGAAACAGGGCCTGAAGCTTTCTTT. Translating gives CASSETGPEAFF. The J gene is TRBJ1-1, the V gene TRBV2; D is perhaps TRBD1 (6 bases). The V gene lost 2 bases and the J gene lost 6 bases, with 7 bases spanning the gap. The CDR3 is 12 amino acids. The germline V gene has CDR1 SNHLY and CDR2 FYNNEI. The full variable domain, completed using reference TRBV2 and TRBJ1-1, is EPEVTQTPSHQVTQMGQEVILRCVPISNHLYFYWYRQILGQKVEFLVSFYNNEISEKSEIFDDQFSVERPDGSNFTLKIRSTKLEDSAMYFCASSETGPEAFFGQGTRLTVV.